The T cell receptor (beta chain) described here comes from a study of T cell responses to AZD1222 COVID-19 vaccine. This CDR3 region has 15 residues. Germline lookup yields CDR1 SGHAT and CDR2 FQDESV (reference sequence). After removal of 1 base from V and 9 bases from J, the junction contained 6 bases not matched to a gene. Study results and caveats: Clonal diversity may have been underestimated in mostly white British donors. Baseline serostatus was positive in only a handful of AZD1222 recipients.

Worth noting for this clone: Its cognate antigen is unknown.

Measured with immunoSEQ multiplex PCR; TCRdb has only the in-frame clones, and not every one. The sample gives 200,000 or so clones, 85% to 90% of which show up once; about 3% is in the top ten. This rearrangement joins TRBV11-1 to TRBJ2-1, with 10 positions matching TRBD2. The sequenced sample was peripheral blood, obtained on day 0 of MenACWY control vaccination. This TCR was sampled from an adult in good health. CDR3 sequence: CASSLEAGGLGEQFF. CDR3 nucleotides: TGTGCCAGCAGCTTAGAAGCGGGGGGGCTAGGTGAGCAGTTCTTC.